This T cell receptor (beta chain) came from a study of CD8+CD57+ T cells in acquired aplastic anemia. Between the trimmed V and J ends, which lost 2 bases and 11 bases, there was a span of 7 bases. In germline, CDR1 is MRHNA, CDR2 SNTAGT. There are 12 residues in the CDR3. Before being chosen for sequencing, patients had shown CD8+CD57+ cell expansion by flow cytometry. Genomic DNA provided the template from which TCR beta VDJ and CDR3 profiles were obtained. TCRdb analysed the reads with MiXCR anew, one entry per CDR3 protein. The repertoire holds fewer than 250,000 distinct CDR3 sequences, around 46% seen once, with over 7.5% in the top ten.

V is TRBV6-4 and J is TRBJ1-6, with a possible D match to TRBD1 (5 bases). This TCR was sampled from a human donor with aplastic anemia. Source material: sorted CD4+, CD8+, or CD8+CD57+ T cells (not recorded which) from PBMCs. Here the CDR3 reads CASSDGTPPLHF. As DNA, the CDR3 is TGTGCCAGCAGTGACGGGACGCCACCCCTCCACTTT.